Each of the 22 T cell receptor beta chains below was sequenced from the same sample in a study of cytomegalovirus exposure and HLA in healthy donors. This PCR relied on a set of 60 Vbeta primers and 13 Jbeta primers. TCRdb's table, derived via immunoSEQ multiplex PCR, lists solely in-frame clones and lacks some. This table has around 200,000 clones, 55% to 65% appearing once. The specimen was PBMCs. The receptor set was obtained from a man aged 35 to 55 in good health and CMV-seronegative.

This chain connects TRBV6-1 to TRBJ1-2, with D possibly TRBD1 on 5 matching bases. V was trimmed by 8 bases and J by 1 base, leaving 14 bases between them. Germline V gene data show CDR1 as MNHNS and CDR2 as SASEGT. The CDR3 extends over 14 amino acids. For the CDR3, the DNA is TGTGCCAGCTCTTTTGACAGCGTTAACTATGGCTACACCTTC. As protein: CASSFDSVNYGYTF.

This chain links TRBV30 with TRBJ2-7; D unclear. The ends were cut back, 3 bases at V and 3 bases at J, with 12 bases in the middle. CDR3 size: 13 residues. From germline, CDR1 is GTSNPN and CDR2 SVGIG (reference sequence). This CDR3 reads CAWRNGGVYEQYF. The CDR3, as DNA: TGTGCCTGGAGGAATGGCGGTGTCTACGAGCAGTACTTC.

The rearrangement joins TRBV9 to TRBJ1-3; D gene ambiguous. V gave up 4 bases and J gave up 4 bases, with 9 bases separating them. This CDR3 has 13 amino acids. CDR1 is SGDLS, CDR2 YYNGEE, per germline. CDR3 loop: CASSLSLGNTIYF. CDR3 in DNA: TGTGCCAGCAGCCTCTCTTTGGGAAACACCATATATTTT. The whole variable domain, filled in from reference TRBV9 and TRBJ1-3, reads DSGVTQTPKHLITATGQRVTLRCSPRSGDLSVYWYQQSLDQGLQFLIQYYNGEERAKGNILERFSAQQFPDLHSELNLSSLELGDSALYFCASSLSLGNTIYFGEGSWLTVV.

CDR3 sequence: CSASTGGNTEAFF. The CDR3 nucleotides read TGCAGCGCTAGCACAGGGGGGAACACTGAAGCTTTCTTT. The V call is TRBV29-1, the J call TRBJ1-1; 8 nucleotides line up with TRBD1. This CDR3 contains 13 residues. J lost 1 base, V lost 7 bases, and 5 bases had no gene match. The germline V gene encodes CDR1 SQVTM and CDR2 ANQGSEA.

The V gene is TRBV5-1, the J gene TRBJ2-1; TRBD1 matches 7 bases. The CDR3 contains 17 residues. Germline values: CDR1 SGHRS, CDR2 YFSETQ. V shed 4 bases, J shed 6 bases, and the junction held 16 bases outside the gene matches. Here the CDR3 reads CASSPQPTRTGRNEQFF. DNA for the CDR3: TGCGCCAGCAGCCCGCAACCGACCAGGACAGGTCGCAATGAGCAGTTCTTC.

This clone has just one count. V usage is TRBV6-6 and J usage is TRBJ1-1; D gene unclear. Germline CDR1 is MNHNY and CDR2 is SVGAGI (reference sequence). The CDR3 has 14 amino acids. V dropped 2 bases and J dropped 1 base, with 8 bases sitting between them. CDR3 in DNA: TGTGCCAGCAGTTACGGTGGGAGGAACACTGAAGCTTTCTTT. Amino acids: CASSYGGRNTEAFF.

The chain links TRBV19 to TRBJ2-5; the D gene is possibly TRBD1 (5 bases). The DNA end favors TRBJ2-7, so the J call may be wrong. Germline CDR1 LNHDA, CDR2 SQIVND (reference sequence). CDR3 length: 12 amino acids. CDR3 amino acids: CASSISGYEQYF. The DNA for the CDR3 is TGTGCCAGTAGTATATCAGGGTACGAGCAGTACTTC.

The V gene is TRBV16, the J gene TRBJ2-1; 11 positions agree with TRBD2. The CDR3 is made up of 15 amino acids. The ends lost 3 bases at V and 3 bases at J; junction bases unmatched: 1. Looked up from germline, CDR1 is KGHSY and CDR2 is FQNENV. As DNA, the CDR3 is TGTGCCAGCAGCCAGCTAGCGGGAGGCTACAATGAGCAGTTCTTC. Translating it yields CASSQLAGGYNEQFF.

The gene calls are TRBV5-1 and TRBJ2-4, with 8 nucleotides matching TRBD1. Germline assignment: CDR1 SGHRS and CDR2 YFSETQ. V lost 3 bases to trimming and J lost 3 bases; unmatched junction nucleotides: 17. The CDR3 is made up of 19 amino acids. The CDR3 coding sequence is TGCGCCAGCAGCTCGATGCCAGGGGGCCTAAGAAGCGTCAAAAACATTCAGTACTTC. Protein: CASSSMPGGLRSVKNIQYF.

The chain links TRBV9 to TRBJ2-7; 7 nucleotides align to TRBD1. The CDR3 totals 15 residues. Germline V gene sequence: CDR1 SGDLS, CDR2 YYNGEE. V lost 4 bases and J lost 3; bases outside the gene matches: 10. CDR3 sequence reads: CASSFGQVVIYEQYF. In DNA, the CDR3 is TGTGCCAGCAGCTTCGGACAGGTCGTTATCTACGAGCAGTACTTC.

This clone was detected a few times. V and J are TRBV30 and TRBJ1-2; TRBD1 aligns across 7 bases. Germline V CDR1 and CDR2: GTSNPN, SVGIG (reference sequence). V was pared by 1 base and J by 0 bases, with 5 bases of the junction left unmatched. This CDR3 is 15 amino acids long. The CDR3 DNA follows: TGTGCCTGGAGTGGCCCAGGGGGAGCTAACTATGGCTACACCTTC. This sequence encodes CAWSGPGGANYGYTF. Variable domain in full (rest from reference TRBV30 and TRBJ1-2): SQTIHQWPATLVQPVGSPLSLECTVEGTSNPNLYWYRQAAGRGLQLLFYSVGIGQISSEVPQNLSASRPQDRQFILSSKKLLLSDSGFYLCAWSGPGGANYGYTFGSGTRLTVV.

This clone is a singleton in its sample. The chain carries TRBV5-1 and TRBJ2-7, with TRBD1 identical over 9 bases. CDR3 length: 16 amino acids. Germline V lookup: CDR1 SGHRS, CDR2 YFSETQ. The V segment lost 4 bases and the J segment 9 bases; nucleotides outside the gene matches: 17. The CDR3 is CASSPAQGGQGRGQYF. DNA for the CDR3: TGCGCCAGCAGCCCCGCACAGGGGGGACAGGGCAGAGGGCAGTACTTC.

This clone was counted between two and nine times. This sequence joins TRBV28 and TRBJ2-7; D gene uncertain. CDR1 is MDHEN, CDR2 SYDVKM, per germline. The length of the CDR3 is 14 residues. The V end lost 7 bases, the J end lost 2 bases, and 15 bases lay between the germline ends. CDR3 sequence: CASNEHGAPYEQYF. The CDR3 DNA is TGTGCCAGCAACGAACACGGAGCGCCCTACGAGCAGTACTTC.

The chain joins TRBV2 to TRBJ2-1; 8 nucleotides match TRBD1. Germline CDR1 and CDR2: SNHLY and FYNNEI. V gave up 7 bases and J gave up 5 bases; unmatched junction bases: 7. This CDR3 comprises 14 residues. In nucleotides, the CDR3 is TGTGCCAGCACCTCCCGGGACAGGAACAATGAGCAGTTCTTC. Protein product: CASTSRDRNNEQFF.

This clone was found a few times. J is TRBJ2-1 and V is TRBV7-6, with D possibly TRBD2 on 6 matching bases. V lost 3 bases to trimming and J lost 9 bases, with 15 bases between them. The germline V gene encodes CDR1 SGHVS and CDR2 FNYEAQ. The CDR3 covers 14 residues. The CDR3 bases are TGTGCCAGCAGCTTGAGGCGGGAAGGAGGTGAGCAGTTCTTC. This gives the protein CASSLRREGGEQFF. Full variable domain (missing parts from reference TRBV7-6 and TRBJ2-1): GAGVSQSPRYKVTKRGQDVALRCDPISGHVSLYWYRQALGQGPEFLTYFNYEAQQDKSGLPNDRFSAERPEGSISTLTIQRTEQRDSAMYRCASSLRREGGEQFFGPGTRLTVL.

This clone came up a few times. The rearrangement uses TRBV27 and TRBJ2-3, with D possibly being TRBD1 (6 bases). The CDR3 extends over 15 amino acids. Between the trimmed V and J ends, which lost 3 bases and 0 bases, there was a span of 10 bases. From germline, CDR1 is MNHEY and CDR2 SMNVEV (reference sequence). The CDR3 region is CASSLEQGSTDTQYF. The CDR3 DNA is TGTGCCAGCAGTTTGGAACAGGGCAGCACAGATACGCAGTATTTT.

The V call is TRBV28, the J call TRBJ2-7, with 9 nucleotides matching TRBD1. Trimming cost V 5 bases and J 6 bases; bases outside gene matches: 8. The length of the CDR3 is 14 residues. Germline V CDR1 and CDR2: MDHEN, SYDVKM. CDR3 loop: CASSVTGGGFEQYF. The CDR3, as DNA: TGTGCCAGCAGTGTGACAGGGGGGGGTTTCGAGCAGTACTTC. The variable domain in full, completed from reference TRBV28 and TRBJ2-7, reads DVKVTQSSRYLVKRTGEKVFLECVQDMDHENMFWYRQDPGLGLRLIYFSYDVKMKEKGDIPEGYSVSREKKERFSLILESASTNQTSMYLCASSVTGGGFEQYFGPGTRLTVT.

This clone was found once. The chain carries TRBV28 and TRBJ2-7, with 7 bases identical to TRBD2. The CDR3 is 15 residues long. Germline CDR1 and CDR2: MDHEN and SYDVKM. V dropped 7 bases and J dropped 1; count of bases not matched to a gene: 10. The chain's CDR3 is CASNPSWGGSYEQYF. The CDR3 nucleotides are TGTGCCAGCAACCCTTCCTGGGGAGGGTCCTACGAGCAGTACTTC. Together with reference TRBV28 and TRBJ2-7, the CDR3 gives the full variable domain: DVKVTQSSRYLVKRTGEKVFLECVQDMDHENMFWYRQDPGLGLRLIYFSYDVKMKEKGDIPEGYSVSREKKERFSLILESASTNQTSMYLCASNPSWGGSYEQYFGPGTRLTVT.

This sequence joins TRBV14 and TRBJ2-5; unclear D gene. Trimming removed 3 bases from V and 2 bases from J, with 16 bases in between. The length of the CDR3 is 16 residues. Germline V gene data show CDR1 as SGHDN and CDR2 as FVKESK. The CDR3 region is CASSQTRPDHQETQYF. CDR3 nucleotide sequence: TGTGCCAGCAGCCAGACAAGACCGGATCATCAAGAGACCCAGTACTTC.

The V and J genes are TRBV14 and TRBJ2-3, with TRBD1 matching 9 bases. The germline V gene has CDR1 SGHDN and CDR2 FVKESK. There are 15 residues in the CDR3. The trim removed 4 bases at V and 2 bases at J, leaving 4 bases unmatched. CDR3 DNA: TGTGCCAGCAGCCTCATACAGGGGGCCACAGATACGCAGTATTTT. It yields the protein CASSLIQGATDTQYF.

The chain uses TRBV5-1 and TRBJ1-2, with D possibly being TRBD1 (5 bases). Germline V gives CDR1 SGHRS, CDR2 YFSETQ. The germline V and J ends were trimmed by 2 bases and 6 bases, with 14 bases remaining between them. CDR3 length: 14 amino acids. The chain's CDR3 is CASSFQGIEDGYTF. DNA of the CDR3: TGCGCCAGCAGCTTCCAGGGTATTGAGGATGGCTACACCTTC.

This chain uses TRBV2 with TRBJ2-3, with D tentatively TRBD2 (5 bases). The germline gives CDR1 SNHLY, CDR2 FYNNEI. V was trimmed by 6 bases and J by 1 base, leaving 17 bases between them. This CDR3 is built from 16 residues. The CDR3 nucleotides read TGTGCCAGCAGGACATCAGGACTCGACCGCACAGATACGCAGTATTTT. Protein: CASRTSGLDRTDTQYF.